This T cell receptor beta chain was observed in a study of response to subunit inactivated influenza vaccine. This clonotype has a handful of counts. Its matching antigen is unknown. Via MiXCR, TCRdb re-called the RT-PCR reads, giving one row per CDR3 protein. The repertoire holds a few hundred thousand distinct CDR3 sequences, with under 8.5% as singletons. Whole-study results and caveats: Each seasonal flu vaccination may recruit only limited new T cells, authors suggested.

Germline V gives CDR1 MNHNS, CDR2 SASEGT. This CDR3 is 15 amino acids long. The ends were cut back, 6 bases at V and 0 bases at J, with 15 bases in the middle. The V call is TRBV6-1, the J call TRBJ2-7, with D possibly TRBD1 on 7 matching bases. The TCR sequence derives from a man aged 50 to 75 who received an inactivated influenza vaccine. The specimen comprised PBMCs from blood, sampled about 23 months after vaccination. In DNA form, the CDR3 reads TGTGCCAGCAGCTCCAGGGGGGTCAGCTCCTACGAGCAGTACTTC. Protein product: CASSSRGVSSYEQYF.